The present TCR beta chain was sequenced within a study of T cells in Graves' hyperthyroidism and ophthalmopathy. The source material, RNA transcripts, was used to amplify TCR beta CDR3 regions. TCR CDR3 underwent first-round RT-PCR with the HTBI primer set. TCRdb independently ran MiXCR on the multiplex PCR reads; one entry per CDR3 protein. Of around 300,000 distinct CDR3 sequences listed, roughly an eighth are singletons. V was cut by 8 bases and J by 4 bases, with 7 bases left in between. This CDR3 spans 11 amino acids. The germline V gene encodes CDR1 SEHNR and CDR2 FQNEAQ (reference sequence). Study-level findings and limits: In blood, most of the thyroid clonotypes expanded above 0.001 were also present. With a median lead of approximately 6.4 months before onset, the model predicted ophthalmopathy.

As for this clonotype: The target antigen is unknown.

Exclusion of a patient resulted from uncontrolled infection, other autoimmune disease, pregnancy or lactation. The PBMCs were taken from less than 11 ml of fresh peripheral blood. The chain couples TRBV7-9 to TRBJ2-3, with no clear D. Specimen: blood. This TCR was sampled from a woman aged 40 to 49 with Graves' hyperthyroidism. The DNA for the CDR3 is TGTGCCAGCGGGTGGGCAGATACGCAGTATTTT. This gives the protein CASGWADTQYF.